These 26 T cell receptor beta chains came from one sample sequenced in a study of T cell responses to AZD1222 COVID-19 vaccine. Assay used: immunoSEQ multiplex PCR; TCRdb lists only in-frame clones, some missing. The repertoire holds about 200,000 clones, 85% to 95% seen once, with 1% in the top ten. Specimen: peripheral blood, collected 28 days after the second AZD1222 dose. These receptors were obtained from an adult who received the AZD1222 COVID-19 vaccine.

V is TRBV14 and J is TRBJ2-7, with TRBD2 identical over 7 bases. Germline V gene lookup returns CDR1 SGHDN and CDR2 FVKESK. The CDR3 runs 16 residues. V lost 1 base and J lost 1; bases outside the gene matches: 7. CDR3 in amino acids: CASSQGKTSWSYEQYF. CDR3 DNA sequence: TGTGCCAGCAGCCAAGGAAAGACTAGCTGGTCCTACGAGCAGTACTTC.

This sequence joins TRBV7-9 and TRBJ1-1; 9 bases map to TRBD1. The germline V gene has CDR1 SEHNR and CDR2 FQNEAQ (reference sequence). V dropped 3 bases and J dropped 5; count of bases not matched to a gene: 7. The length of the CDR3 is 15 residues. CDR3 amino acids: CASSFGTGRGTEAFF. The CDR3, as DNA: TGTGCCAGCAGCTTCGGGACAGGGAGAGGGACTGAAGCTTTCTTT.

This chain connects TRBV25-1 to TRBJ2-1; 7 bases line up with TRBD2. CDR1 MGHDK and CDR2 SYGVNS come from the germline V gene. Trimming at V came to 3 bases and at J to 3 bases, leaving 8 bases not matched to a gene. The CDR3 sequence is 16 residues long. The CDR3 sequence is CASSDPGLPNYNEQFF. The CDR3 region has the DNA TGTGCCAGCAGTGACCCGGGACTACCTAACTACAATGAGCAGTTCTTC.

V and J are TRBV6-5 and TRBJ1-1; a possible D gene is TRBD1 (5 bases). Germline-derived CDR1 and CDR2 are MNHEY and SVGAGI. V lost 0 bases and J 1 base, leaving 9 bases between the germline ends. This CDR3 spans 15 amino acids. The CDR3 DNA is TGTGCCAGCAGTTACTCGGGACTCCAGAACACTGAAGCTTTCTTT. Protein product: CASSYSGLQNTEAFF.

The chain links TRBV4-1 to TRBJ1-1; D gene unclear. In germline, CDR1 is MGHRA, CDR2 YSYEKL. Trimming removed 1 base at V and 0 bases at J, with 9 bases between. The CDR3 length is 15 residues. The CDR3 here is CASSQAVPMNTEAFF. For the CDR3, the DNA is TGCGCCAGCAGCCAAGCTGTACCGATGAACACTGAAGCTTTCTTT.

The CDR3: CASSQFGDNSPLHF. Here the CDR3 DNA reads TGTGCCAGCAGCCAATTCGGAGATAATTCACCCCTCCACTTT. This sequence joins TRBV14 and TRBJ1-6; D unclear. This CDR3 region has 14 residues. Trimming stripped 2 bases from V and 5 bases from J, with 7 bases between. Germline V gene lookup returns CDR1 SGHDN and CDR2 FVKESK. The complete variable domain, with remaining parts taken from reference TRBV14 and TRBJ1-6, reads EAGVTQFPSHSVIEKGQTVTLRCDPISGHDNLYWYRRVMGKEIKFLLHFVKESKQDESGMPNNRFLAERTGGTYSTLKVQPAELEDSGVYFCASSQFGDNSPLHFGNGTRLTVT.

This sequence joins TRBV6-5 and TRBJ2-1; D is ambiguous. Germline CDR1 is MNHEY and CDR2 is SVGAGI. Trimming removed 6 bases at V and 0 bases at J, with 12 bases between. The CDR3 is 15 amino acids. CDR3 DNA sequence: TGTGCCAGCAGGCTGACCGAAAGCTCCTACAATGAGCAGTTCTTC. Amino acids: CASRLTESSYNEQFF.

The chain is built from TRBV28 and TRBJ1-1, with 8 bases that match TRBD1. The CDR3 spans 15 residues. V was pared by 5 bases and J by 11 bases, with 16 bases of the junction left unmatched. Germline CDR1 is MDHEN and CDR2 is SYDVKM. CDR3 nucleotide sequence: TGTGCCAGCAGTCTCGCCAAGACAGGGGCGCTGAGTGCTTTCTTT. Translated, it gives CASSLAKTGALSAFF.

The rearrangement uses TRBV9 and TRBJ1-5, with D hard to call. Germline V gene sequence: CDR1 SGDLS, CDR2 YYNGEE. The CDR3 spans 15 residues. Trimming cost V 3 bases and J 0 bases, with 10 bases left between them. In DNA, the CDR3 is TGTGCCAGCAGCGCAGGAGAGAATAGCAATCAGCCCCAGCATTTT. It specifies CASSAGENSNQPQHF.

The V and J genes are TRBV2 and TRBJ1-5; D unclear. This CDR3 spans 15 amino acids. V lost 4 bases and J 2 bases, leaving 12 bases between the germline ends. The V gene's germline CDR1 is SNHLY and CDR2 FYNNEI. CDR3 in amino acids: CASSGSGIRNQPQHF. CDR3 coding DNA: TGTGCCAGCAGTGGGTCGGGAATACGCAATCAGCCCCAGCATTTT.

This chain connects TRBV27 to TRBJ1-5; D gene unclear. Germline lookup yields CDR1 MNHEY and CDR2 SMNVEV (reference sequence). The V end was cut by 8 bases, the J end by 0 bases, with 14 bases between. This CDR3 contains 15 residues. CDR3 region: CASGRASYSNQPQHF. CDR3 coding DNA: TGTGCCAGCGGGCGAGCCTCCTATAGCAATCAGCCCCAGCATTTT.

V is TRBV3-1 (or the pseudogene TRBV3-2) and J is TRBJ1-5, with D uncertain. The V end lost 1 base, the J end lost 6 bases, and 10 bases lay between the germline ends. Germline V gene lookup returns CDR1 LGHDT and CDR2 YNNKEL (reference sequence). The CDR3 is 14 residues long. The CDR3: CASSQGSVGQPQHF. CDR3 DNA sequence: TGTGCCAGCAGCCAAGGTAGCGTGGGTCAGCCCCAGCATTTT.

The chain couples TRBV19 to TRBJ1-5; 7 nucleotides line up with TRBD1. With V trimmed by 1 base and J by 6 bases, 18 bases remained unmatched. Germline assignment: CDR1 LNHDA and CDR2 SQIVND (reference sequence). This CDR3 has 19 residues. Here the CDR3 reads CASSIGGGGQVQRGQPQHF. The DNA of the CDR3 is TGTGCCAGTAGTATAGGAGGAGGAGGACAGGTCCAAAGGGGTCAGCCCCAGCATTTT.

The chain employs TRBV6-5 and TRBJ1-1, with TRBD1 identical over 10 bases. Germline V gene sequence: CDR1 MNHEY, CDR2 SVGAGI. Losses at the gene ends were 6 bases for V and 6 bases for J; bases not matched to a gene: 4. This CDR3 is 13 amino acids long. CDR3 DNA: TGTGCCAGCAGCGACAGGGGGCGTCCTGAAGCTTTCTTT. Translating gives CASSDRGRPEAFF.

The chain links TRBV3-1 (or the pseudogene TRBV3-2) to TRBJ1-2; 7 bases align to TRBD1. J lost 1 base, V lost 4 bases, and 6 bases had no gene match. The CDR3 has 15 residues. Germline V gives CDR1 LGHDT, CDR2 YNNKEL (reference sequence). The CDR3 DNA reads as TGTGCCAGCAGCCCCCGGGACAGAGTTAACTATGGCTACACCTTC. This translates into CASSPRDRVNYGYTF.

This clone occurred once. V and J are TRBV21-1 and TRBJ2-5; no DNA check was done on the table's D call, TRBD2. TRBV21-1 is marked as a pseudogene. CDR3 size: 15 residues. CDR3 bases: TGTGCCAGCAGCACAGGAGGCCTTCCTCAAGAGACCCAGTACTTC. It translates to CASSTGGLPQETQYF.

Note on this clone: Other DNA sequences in this specimen translate into the identical CDR3. The rearrangement joins TRBV5-4 to TRBJ1-1; perhaps TRBD1 as D (5 bases). The germline gives CDR1 SGHNT, CDR2 YYREEE (reference sequence). V was cut by 0 bases and J by 0 bases, with 9 bases left in between. The CDR3 totals 15 residues. The DNA for the CDR3 is TGTGCCAGCAGCTTGGCGGCAGGGATGAACACTGAAGCTTTCTTT. As protein: CASSLAAGMNTEAFF.

V is TRBV7-9 and J is TRBJ2-4; 7 bases match TRBD1. In germline, CDR1 is SEHNR, CDR2 FQNEAQ (reference sequence). Trimming at V came to 5 bases and at J to 7 bases, leaving 8 bases not matched to a gene. The length of the CDR3 is 14 residues. The CDR3, as DNA: TGTGCCAGCAGCCCCCGCGAGGGACAGAACATTCAGTACTTC. Its protein is CASSPREGQNIQYF. Using reference TRBV7-9 and TRBJ2-4 for the parts outside the CDR3, the full variable domain is DTGVSQNPRHKITKRGQNVTFRCDPISEHNRLYWYRQTLGQGPEFLTYFQNEAQLEKSRLLSDRFSAERPKGSFSTLEIQRTEQGDSAMYLCASSPREGQNIQYFGAGTRLSVL.

This chain connects TRBV29-1 to TRBJ2-3; a possible D gene is TRBD1 (5 bases). V shed 6 bases and J shed 5 bases, with 12 bases lying between them. The length of the CDR3 is 12 residues. Looked up from germline, CDR1 is SQVTM and CDR2 is ANQGSEA. This CDR3 is CSVQETQDTQYF. CDR3 DNA: TGCAGCGTACAGGAGACCCAAGATACGCAGTATTTT.

The CDR3 DNA sequence: TGTGCCTGGTCCGGACAGGGGGCTGGCCACGAGCAGTACTTC. Protein product: CAWSGQGAGHEQYF. The J gene is TRBJ2-7, the V gene TRBV30; 11 nucleotides align to TRBD1. The junction had 8 bases not matched to a gene; V was cut back by 5 bases and J by 5 bases. The germline V gene encodes CDR1 GTSNPN and CDR2 SVGIG (reference sequence). The CDR3 is 14 residues long.

The CDR3 sequence: CASSQSGANVLTF. In DNA form, the CDR3 reads TGTGCCAGCAGTCAATCTGGGGCCAACGTCCTGACTTTC. The chain couples TRBV28 to TRBJ2-6; D unclear. Per germline, CDR1 MDHEN and CDR2 SYDVKM. The V and J ends lost 5 bases and 1 base respectively, with 3 bases between them. The CDR3 consists of 13 residues.

The chain links TRBV14 to TRBJ2-1; D possibly corresponds to TRBD2 (6 bases). The CDR3 length is 15 residues. Per the germline V gene, CDR1 is SGHDN and CDR2 is FVKESK. V was trimmed by 2 bases and J by 8 bases, leaving 16 bases between them. For the CDR3, the DNA is TGTGCCAGCAGCCAAAGGCTTAGCGGCGGGGATGAGCAGTTCTTC. Its translation is CASSQRLSGGDEQFF.

The chain links TRBV7-3 to TRBJ1-1, with D perhaps TRBD1 (6 bases). The CDR3 totals 16 residues. Trimming cost V 5 bases and J 1 base, with 17 bases left between them. Germline V CDR1 and CDR2: SGHTA, FQGTGA. The CDR3 sequence: CASSREGGLTNTEAFF. The CDR3 DNA reads TGTGCCAGCAGCCGCGAAGGGGGTTTGACGAACACTGAAGCTTTCTTT. Looking up the rest from reference TRBV7-3 and TRBJ1-1 gives the full variable domain: GAGVSQTPSNKVTEKGKYVELRCDPISGHTALYWYRQSLGQGPEFLIYFQGTGAADDSGLPNDRFFAVRPEGSVSTLKIQRTERGDSAVYLCASSREGGLTNTEAFFGQGTRLTVV.

This clone has only one observation. The rearrangement links TRBV28 to TRBJ1-2; no reliable D call. The V gene's germline CDR1 is MDHEN and CDR2 SYDVKM. The length of the CDR3 is 13 residues. Trimming pared 4 bases from V and 0 bases from J, leaving 6 bases between. The CDR3 DNA follows: TGTGCCAGCAGTTCCGGGACTAACTATGGCTACACCTTC. It specifies CASSSGTNYGYTF.

The V call is TRBV3-1 (or the pseudogene TRBV3-2), the J call TRBJ1-2; 7 bases map to TRBD1. Per germline, CDR1 LGHDT and CDR2 YNNKEL (reference sequence). The CDR3 consists of 14 residues. Trimming took 3 bases from V and 7 from J; bases not matched to a gene: 8. DNA of the CDR3: TGTGCCAGCAGCCACGAGGGGGCCTCTTCTGGCTACACCTTC. Translated, it gives CASSHEGASSGYTF.

Turning to this clone: In the same sample, other DNA sequences code for this CDR3. This CDR3 reads CASSPQTGRTDTQYF. The DNA for the CDR3 is TGTGCCAGCTCACCACAGACAGGGCGGACAGATACGCAGTATTTT. This rearrangement joins TRBV18 to TRBJ2-3; TRBD1 matches at 7 bases. Germline CDR1 KGHSH, CDR2 LQKENI. The CDR3 is 15 residues long. V shed 1 base and J 3 bases; nucleotides not matched to a gene: 4. The full variable domain, with the rest looked up from reference TRBV18 and TRBJ2-3, is NAGVMQNPRHLVRRRGQEARLRCSPMKGHSHVYWYRQLPEEGLKFMVYLQKENIIDESGMPKERFSAEFPKEGPSILRIQQVVRGDSAAYFCASSPQTGRTDTQYFGPGTRLTVL.